This T cell receptor beta chain was identified during a study of T-cell reconstitution after alpha-beta-depleted transplantation in children (dated by TCRdb to about 2016). Concerning the study at large: Using TCR repertoire profiling, the study followed T-cell immune reconstitution in a quantitative way in children after TCRalphabeta/CD19-depleted allogeneic hematopoietic cell transplantation. Here is what the overall study found, with its caveats: Over subsequent months, a decline in hyperexpanded clone frequencies was noted, and after one year, T-cell counts and TCRbeta diversity were mostly ascribed to newly produced T cells. In some patients, the high TCRbeta diversity seen at day 60 was put down to recipient T cells and intrathymic progenitors that had survived conditioning. The apparently early recovery of alphabetaT-cell counts about two months after transplant reportedly depended on only several hundred rapidly expanded clones that came from non-depleted graft cells.

Library preparation was by PCR. This sample was sequenced with an Illumina HiSeq 2500. To normalize quantification of the TCRbeta repertoire, the TCR libraries were built with molecular barcoding that relied on unique molecular identifiers. TCRdb redid the processing of the public reads, applying fastp at Q25 and MiXCR, and retained in-frame beta chains. Rows with one shared CDR3 protein collapse into an entry with the most common genes and DNA. Counted in this sample were about 440,000 distinct CDR3 sequences; 43% of them appeared once. The ten largest clones represent 27% of the sample. Read against the paper, the sample's treatment or condition label means: allogeneic hematopoietic cell transplantation with graft depleted of TCRalphabeta T cells and CD19 B cells. Transplant recipients were children who received TCRalphabeta/CD19-depleted allogeneic hematopoietic cell grafts. As for this clonotype: What antigen it recognizes has not been identified. The junction shows a germline mismatch at one end, possibly a read error.

This TCR derives from a girl aged 2-15 years with aplastic anemia, due to receive a stem cell transplant. Material: PBMCs, obtained before TCRalphabeta/CD19-depleted stem cell transplant.

The bases are TGTGCCAGCAGCTTAAATTTCGGGACAGTTTGGTTC. The translation is CASSLNFGTVWF. The chain couples TRBV11-2 to TRBJ2-7; 7 bases in between match TRBD1. Including cysteine and phenylalanine, the CDR3 has 12 amino acids. The sequence is cut down to CDR3 DNA, 36 bases in frame from base 1. The germline V gene yields SGHAT for CDR1 and FQNNGV for CDR2.